The 16 T cell receptor beta chains in this list originate from one sample, sequenced in a study of monozygotic twins with inflammatory bowel disease. TCRdb re-called the 5' RACE reads and shows each CDR3 protein once, DNA omitted. In all, the sample yields about 210,000 distinct CDR3 sequences. Sample: blood. All receptors derive from a human donor with ulcerative colitis or Crohn's disease, or a healthy co-twin of an affected twin (not recorded which).

The chain couples TRBV7-9 to TRBJ2-1; TCRdb proposes TRBD1, but this gene call is untestable without DNA. Germline V CDR1 and CDR2: SEHNR, FQNEAQ (reference sequence). The CDR3 spans 13 residues. The CDR3 spells CASSPGGIDEQFF.

The chain uses TRBV5-4 and TRBJ2-7; TCRdb indicates TRBD1, and absent DNA this call remains unverified. This CDR3 contains 14 residues. Germline CDR1 is SGHNT and CDR2 is YYREEE (reference sequence). The chain's CDR3 is CASRLGGQTYEQYF.

This CDR3 reads CSALNQRGGTYNEQFF. The V and J genes are TRBV20-1 and TRBJ2-1; the D gene TCRdb calls, TRBD2, cannot be checked with no DNA. The CDR3 consists of 16 residues. The germline CDR1 and CDR2 sequences are DFQATT and SNEGSKA (reference sequence).

This chain uses TRBV27 with TRBJ2-3. The CDR3 is 15 residues long. The germline V gene encodes CDR1 MNHEY and CDR2 SMNVEV (reference sequence). CDR3 loop: CASSTVRQLGDTQYF.

This rearrangement joins TRBV7-3 to TRBJ2-1; lacking DNA, the TRBD2 call made by TCRdb goes unchecked. Germline loops: CDR1 SGHTA, CDR2 FQGTGA. The CDR3 loop spans 16 amino acids. The chain's CDR3 is CASSALGLAGINEQFF.

The chain links TRBV9 to TRBJ2-1; TCRdb calls TRBD1, which cannot be checked without DNA. The CDR3 totals 14 residues. Germline CDR1 is SGDLS and CDR2 is YYNGEE. The CDR3 sequence is CASSVGGAWDEQFF.

This chain joins TRBV7-9 and TRBJ2-5. CDR3 length equals 14 residues. Looked up from germline, CDR1 is SEHNR and CDR2 is FQNEAQ (reference sequence). CDR3 amino acids: CASSSGGISETQYF.

The chain has TRBV5-4 and TRBJ2-7. CDR3 length equals 14 residues. The V gene's germline CDR1 is SGHNT and CDR2 YYREEE (reference sequence). The CDR3: CASSLARPPYEQYF. Full variable domain (rest looked up from reference TRBV5-4 and TRBJ2-7): ETGVTQSPTHLIKTRGQQVTLRCSSQSGHNTVSWYQQALGQGPQFIFQYYREEENGRGNFPPRFSGLQFPNYSSELNVNALELDDSALYLCASSLARPPYEQYFGPGTRLTVT.

This chain links TRBV5-1 with TRBJ1-4; TCRdb picks TRBD1, but there is no DNA to check that call. Germline V gene sequence: CDR1 SGHRS, CDR2 YFSETQ. The CDR3 has 16 amino acids. Here the CDR3 reads CASSLEVTGPNEKLFF.

The rearrangement joins TRBV5-5 to TRBJ1-6. Germline values: CDR1 SGHKS, CDR2 YYEKEE (reference sequence). This CDR3 is 15 amino acids long. The CDR3 loop reads CASSLPPRQESPLHF. The variable domain in full, completed from reference TRBV5-5 and TRBJ1-6, reads DAGVTQSPTHLIKTRGQQVTLRCSPISGHKSVSWYQQVLGQGPQFIFQYYEKEERGRGNFPDRFSARQFPNYSSELNVNALLLGDSALYLCASSLPPRQESPLHFGNGTRLTVT.

The rearrangement links TRBV10-2 to TRBJ2-5; TCRdb reports TRBD1, a call that lacks DNA to check it against. The CDR3 sequence is 14 residues long. Per the germline V gene, CDR1 is WSHSY and CDR2 is SAAADI. CDR3 in amino acids: CASMARGPQETQYF.

This chain links TRBV12-3 or TRBV12-4 with TRBJ2-5. The CDR3 runs to 14 residues. This chain's CDR3 is CASSHLTPQETQYF.

The gene calls are TRBV20-1 and TRBJ1-5; there is no DNA to check the TCRdb D call of TRBD1. The CDR3 length is 15 residues. Germline V lookup: CDR1 DFQATT, CDR2 SNEGSKA (reference sequence). The CDR3 reads CSAAQGAGGNQPQHF.

The rearrangement uses TRBV27 and TRBJ1-5. Germline V gives CDR1 MNHEY, CDR2 SMNVEV (reference sequence). The CDR3 has 11 residues. The CDR3 spells CASSLEQPQHF.

The J gene is TRBJ2-2, the V gene TRBV7-9; TCRdb proposes TRBD1, but this gene call is untestable without DNA. Looked up from germline, CDR1 is SEHNR and CDR2 is FQNEAQ (reference sequence). This CDR3 has 16 residues. This CDR3 is CASSPRTGGAFGELFF.

The V call is TRBV3-1, the J call TRBJ2-4; as DNA is missing, the TRBD2 call by TCRdb cannot be tested. CDR1 is LGHDT, CDR2 YNNKEL, per germline (reference sequence). There are 15 residues in the CDR3. The CDR3 sequence is CASSQGTSGGNIQYF.